The clone carrying this T cell receptor (beta chain) qualifies as medium-sized. First-strand cDNA relied on TRAV- and TRBV-specific primers spanning alpha and beta chains. Amplification of TCRs used a constant-region primer and V-primer adapter for roughly 21 PCR cycles. TCRdb itself ran the reads through MiXCR, one entry per CDR3 protein. The sample gives approximately 9,700 distinct CDR3 sequences, 40% to 55% of which show up once; 5.5% to 6.5% is in the top ten. The entry originates in a study of low-dose radiotherapy and immunotherapy resistance in tumors. Across the study: Cohort 1 received 0.5 Gy per fraction every 2 weeks, totaling 6.5 Gy.

V dropped 3 bases and J dropped 6 bases, with 7 bases sitting between them. Germline V CDR1 and CDR2: SNHLY, FYNNEI. The CDR3 sequence is 12 residues long. The rearrangement links TRBV2 to TRBJ2-3, with D perhaps matching TRBD1 (5 bases). The sequence came from a human donor with advanced metastatic prostate, ovarian, gallbladder or colorectal cancer (not recorded which). This table probably holds off-target reads from a library built for another chain. CDR3 DNA sequence: TGTGCCAGCAGTGACAGGGCCGATACGCAGTATTTT. Translating it yields CASSDRADTQYF.